This TCR beta chain is from a study of OX40 agonist ivuxolimab in advanced cancers. On the study more broadly: At 82.7% male, the cohort had a mean age of approximately 60 years, ranging from about 20 to 80. Study-wide points: Normalized expansion of T-cell clones was also low for some nonresponders.

The germline CDR1 and CDR2 sequences are DFQATT and SNEGSKA (reference sequence). The CDR3 spans 10 residues. Trimming removed 2 bases from V and 13 bases from J, with 9 bases in between. With regard to this clone: Antigen unknown.

Here immunoSEQ multiplex PCR was the method, and the copy in TCRdb shows in-frame clones only, minus some. Found here are around 120,000 clones, 85% to 90% of them singletons; the top ten hold approximately 0.55%. The receptor was derived from an adult with an advanced solid tumor such as melanoma, head and neck, liver or kidney cancer. This chain links TRBV20-1 with TRBJ2-1, with D maybe TRBD2 (5 bases). This sample comprised CD4+ or CD8+ T cells sorted from blood, obtained in a trial of the OX40 agonist ivuxolimab. CDR3 protein: CSARSADQFF. DNA for the CDR3: TGCAGTGCTAGATCAGCGGATCAGTTCTTC.